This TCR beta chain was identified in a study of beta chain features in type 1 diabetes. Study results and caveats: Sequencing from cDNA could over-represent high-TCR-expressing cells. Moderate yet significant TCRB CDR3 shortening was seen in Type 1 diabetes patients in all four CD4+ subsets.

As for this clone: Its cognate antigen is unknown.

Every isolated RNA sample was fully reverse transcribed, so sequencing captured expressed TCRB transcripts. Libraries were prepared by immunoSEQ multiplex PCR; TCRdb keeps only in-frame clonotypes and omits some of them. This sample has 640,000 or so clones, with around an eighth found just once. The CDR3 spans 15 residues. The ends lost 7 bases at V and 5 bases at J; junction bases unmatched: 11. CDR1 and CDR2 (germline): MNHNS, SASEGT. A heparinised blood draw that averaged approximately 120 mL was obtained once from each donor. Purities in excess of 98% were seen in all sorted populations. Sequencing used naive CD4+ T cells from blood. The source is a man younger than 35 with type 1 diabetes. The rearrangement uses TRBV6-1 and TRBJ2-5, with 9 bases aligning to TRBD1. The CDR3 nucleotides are TGTGCCAGCAATCGACCGGGACAGGGATACGAGACCCAGTACTTC. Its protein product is CASNRPGQGYETQYF.